This T cell receptor (beta chain) originates from a study of OX40 agonist ivuxolimab in advanced cancers. Looking at the study overall: The costimulatory receptor OX40 (CD134) was targeted by ivuxolimab, a fully human IgG2 agonistic monoclonal antibody. Intravenous ivuxolimab was administered to patients every 2 weeks at six dose levels: 0.01, 0.1, 0.3, 1.5, 3 and 10 mg/kg. Of the roughly 53 patients in dose escalation, around 19 had hepatocellular carcinoma, some 15 had melanoma, 9 had renal cell carcinoma and 9 had head and neck cancer. In the dose-escalation cohort, around four fifths of patients were male, and the mean age was roughly 56 years with a range of about 20 to 90. Prior anti-PD-1, anti-PD-L1 or anti-CTLA-4 therapy was permitted, and checkpoint inhibitors had been received by 40% to 50% of dose-escalation patients. Partial responses were achieved by three dose-escalation patients, of whom one had hepatocellular carcinoma and two had cutaneous melanoma. Peripheral TCRbeta sequencing was intended to test whether TCR sequence diversity was altered and clonal T-cell expansion was caused by ivuxolimab. The paper describes the monotherapy dose-escalation part (N = 52 patients) of the phase I trial of ivuxolimab. What the authors observed across the whole study: In partial responders in the 0.1-3.0 mg/kg groups, normalized peripheral clonal expansion was found to be among the lowest, especially among CD8+ T cells. Low levels of normalized T-cell clonal expansion were also seen in some patients who did not respond. After ivuxolimab, expanded clones were on average more numerous among CD8+ T cells than among CD4+ T cells. Antigen specificity was not determined for the clonally expanded peripheral T cells. At doses of 0.1 to 3.0 mg/kg, clonal expansion of both CD4+ and CD8+ T cells in blood was seen between baseline and week 6.

The germline V gene encodes CDR1 SEHNR and CDR2 FQNEAQ (reference sequence). Cut back by 5 bases and 2 bases, the V and J ends lie 15 bases apart. Including the terminal cysteine and phenylalanine, the CDR3 comprises 15 residues. Only the CDR3 part of the read is kept: 45 bases, read in frame from the first base. For sequencing of the TCRbeta CDR3 region, genomic DNA was extracted from the sorted cells. The immunoSEQ Assay was used to sequence the TCRbeta CDR3 regions. Entries here come from immuneACCESS through TCRdb and include only in-frame sequences with V and J called. Some clones fail to appear in such tables; in the studies checked, an unresolved V gene covers under half of the shortfall, and the cause of the remainder is unknown. This sample lists roughly 56,000 clones; 84% were detected once. Of the sample, about 4.5% falls within the top ten clones. Patients with a history of autoimmune disease or receiving systemic immunosuppression were excluded from the trial. Peripheral blood for TCR sequencing was drawn from every dose cohort at baseline, at cycle 4 day 1 and at cycle 7 day 1. Samples came from an open-label, multicenter, first-in-human phase I dose-escalation trial of ivuxolimab. Adults with locally advanced or metastatic head and neck squamous cell, hepatocellular, melanoma or renal cell carcinoma were enrolled in the trial. Before TCR sequencing, CD4+ T cells and CD8+ T cells from peripheral blood were sorted into separate populations.

Concerning this clone itself: Its antigen is unknown. The sample holds no much larger clone one base away, and base qualities are not on file.

Recombination joined TRBV7-9 with TRBJ1-2; the D segment could be TRBD1, given 5 matching bases. The source of this sequence is an adult with an advanced solid tumor such as melanoma, head and neck, liver or kidney cancer. This sample comprised CD4+ or CD8+ T cells sorted from blood, obtained in a trial of the OX40 agonist ivuxolimab. Here the CDR3 is given as CASSPPGGENYGYTF. DNA sequence: TGTGCCAGCAGCCCTCCTGGGGGGGAAAACTATGGCTACACCTTC.